This T cell receptor (beta chain) was recovered during a study of T cell responses to AZD1222 COVID-19 vaccine. Findings and caveats of the study: Donors, mostly white British, included more females; clonal diversity was possibly underestimated.

Germline lookup yields CDR1 SGHNT and CDR2 YYREEE (reference sequence). Trimming left V 4 bases short and J 5 bases short, with 16 bases between. CDR3 length equals 14 residues. The data were produced by immunoSEQ multiplex PCR, yet TCRdb's version contains in-frame clones alone and is incomplete. This table holds around 120,000 clones, roughly nine tenths found once. About this clone: Its antigen is not known.

The sequence was collected from an adult in good health. V gene TRBV5-4 combines with J gene TRBJ2-7; D not certain. This specimen consisted of peripheral blood, obtained on day 0 of AZD1222 vaccination. The CDR3 nucleotides read TGTGCCAGCAGCCCCCCGAGGCAGCCCCACGAGCAGTACTTC. Residues: CASSPPRQPHEQYF.